These 19 T cell receptor beta chains share one sample of origin, sequenced in a study of blood T cell repertoires in COVID-19. TCRdb's table, derived via immunoSEQ multiplex PCR, lists solely in-frame clones and lacks some. The sample consists of over 200,000 clones, roughly nine tenths of them appearing once. Material: PBMCs or T cells enriched from blood (not recorded which). The source is a woman aged 30 to 39 with acute COVID-19.

The chain uses TRBV18 and TRBJ2-1, with a weak D call TRBD1 (7 bases). V was trimmed by 6 bases and J by 4 bases, leaving 19 bases between them. Per the germline V gene, CDR1 is KGHSH and CDR2 is LQKENI. CDR3 length equals 16 residues. The CDR3 nucleotides are TGTGCCAGCTCCCCGGCTGACAGGGCGGGGTACAATGAGCAGTTCTTC. As protein: CASSPADRAGYNEQFF.

This clone was seen only a few times. V usage is TRBV30 and J usage is TRBJ1-1, with D hard to call. The CDR3 runs 15 residues. Germline lookup yields CDR1 GTSNPN and CDR2 SVGIG (reference sequence). Trimming took 0 bases from V and 3 from J, leaving 14 bases between them. CDR3 region: CAWSVSGRRYTEAFF. The CDR3, as DNA: TGTGCCTGGAGTGTAAGTGGTAGGAGGTACACTGAAGCTTTCTTT.

The rearrangement links TRBV6-2 or TRBV6-3 to TRBJ1-4, with 7 bases identical to TRBD1. The V and J ends lost 0 bases and 0 bases, in that order; junction bases with no gene match: 4. The CDR3 loop spans 17 amino acids. CDR1 is MNHEY and CDR2 is SVGEGT in the germline V gene. CDR3 coding DNA: TGTGCCAGCAGTTACTCGGTGGACAGGACAACTAATGAAAAACTGTTTTTT. As protein: CASSYSVDRTTNEKLFF.

This clone was detected only once. The rearrangement joins TRBV4-3 to TRBJ2-3, with TRBD2 matching over 8 bases. This CDR3 has 16 amino acids. Trimming took 1 base from V and 0 from J; bases not matched to a gene: 3. Germline-derived CDR1 and CDR2 are LGHNA and YSLEER. CDR3 region: CASSQATSGSTDTQYF. CDR3 nucleotide sequence: TGCGCCAGCAGCCAAGCTACTAGCGGAAGCACAGATACGCAGTATTTT.

The chain uses TRBV5-8 and TRBJ1-5; D unresolved. Trimming took 0 bases from V and 9 from J, leaving 7 bases between them. CDR3 length: 12 amino acids. Germline V gene lookup returns CDR1 SGHTS and CDR2 YDEGEE. CDR3 nucleotide sequence: TGTGCCAGCAGCTTGGCCGGGAGGCCCCAGCATTTT. Translating gives CASSLAGRPQHF.

J is TRBJ2-3 and V is TRBV7-9; the match to TRBD1 covers 7 bases. This CDR3 is built from 15 residues. The V and J ends lost 1 base and 0 bases, in that order; junction bases with no gene match: 1. Germline V gene data show CDR1 as SEHNR and CDR2 as FQNEAQ (reference sequence). CDR3 region: CASSLGQGSTDTQYF. DNA of the CDR3: TGTGCCAGCAGCTTAGGACAGGGAAGCACAGATACGCAGTATTTT.

The chain carries TRBV7-9 and TRBJ2-7, with D possibly matching TRBD2 (5 bases). Per the germline V gene, CDR1 is SEHNR and CDR2 is FQNEAQ (reference sequence). V was clipped by 4 bases and J by 3 bases, with 10 bases between them. The CDR3 is made up of 13 amino acids. CDR3 nucleotides: TGTGCCAGCAGCTGGGGTGGGAGCTACGAGCAGTACTTC. This gives the protein CASSWGGSYEQYF.

The V and J genes are TRBV6-2 or TRBV6-3 and TRBJ2-7; 10 bases match TRBD2. Per germline, CDR1 MNHEY and CDR2 SVGEGT. The CDR3 contains 15 residues. With V trimmed by 6 bases and J by 0 bases, 5 bases remained unmatched. CDR3 loop: CASSLAGASSYEQYF. CDR3 bases: TGTGCCAGCAGCCTAGCGGGGGCTAGCTCCTACGAGCAGTACTTC.

V usage is TRBV28 and J usage is TRBJ1-5; tentative D call: TRBD1 (5 bases). The V end was cut by 3 bases, the J end by 6 bases, with 15 bases between. CDR3 length: 15 amino acids. Germline values: CDR1 MDHEN, CDR2 SYDVKM. The CDR3, as DNA: TGTGCCAGCAGTTTCGGTCTCAGGGCTCTTCAGCCCCAGCATTTT. Amino acids: CASSFGLRALQPQHF.

The J gene is TRBJ2-2, the V gene TRBV3-1 (or the pseudogene TRBV3-2); no definite D call. V was trimmed by 1 base and J by 7 bases, leaving 4 bases between them. CDR1 is LGHDT and CDR2 is YNNKEL in the germline V gene (reference sequence). CDR3 length: 12 amino acids. The DNA for the CDR3 is TGTGCCAGCAGCCAAGGAGGCGGGGAGCTGTTTTTT. Its translation: CASSQGGGELFF.

V and J are TRBV18 and TRBJ1-5; 9 bases are a match to TRBD1. Germline CDR1 KGHSH, CDR2 LQKENI. With V trimmed by 3 bases and J by 1 base, 1 base remained unmatched. The CDR3 consists of 15 residues. As DNA, the CDR3 is TGTGCCAGCTCACCCACAGGGGGCAGCAATCAGCCCCAGCATTTT. Encoded protein: CASSPTGGSNQPQHF. Together with reference TRBV18 and TRBJ1-5, the CDR3 gives the full variable domain: NAGVMQNPRHLVRRRGQEARLRCSPMKGHSHVYWYRQLPEEGLKFMVYLQKENIIDESGMPKERFSAEFPKEGPSILRIQQVVRGDSAAYFCASSPTGGSNQPQHFGDGTRLSIL.

The chain links TRBV27 to TRBJ2-3; no definite D call. CDR3 length: 13 residues. Germline values: CDR1 MNHEY, CDR2 SMNVEV (reference sequence). The V end lost 2 bases, the J end lost 4 bases, and 7 bases lay between the germline ends. This chain's CDR3 is CASSLNRADTQYF. CDR3 nucleotides: TGTGCCAGCAGTTTAAACAGAGCAGATACGCAGTATTTT.

The chain recombines TRBV9 with TRBJ1-1; 8 bases align to TRBD1. J gave up 8 bases and V 3 bases, and 6 bases lay outside the gene matches. Germline V gives CDR1 SGDLS, CDR2 YYNGEE. The CDR3 sequence is 13 residues long. CDR3: CASSALRQGEAFF. The CDR3 region has the DNA TGTGCCAGCAGCGCCCTCCGACAGGGGGAAGCTTTCTTT.

V is TRBV4-1 and J is TRBJ1-3; 8 bases fit TRBD1. V shed 2 bases and J 4 bases; nucleotides not matched to a gene: 10. This CDR3 is built from 17 residues. The germline V gene has CDR1 MGHRA and CDR2 YSYEKL. The CDR3 sequence: CASSQPRQGSLGNTIYF. The CDR3 DNA sequence: TGCGCCAGCAGCCAACCCCGACAGGGGTCTTTGGGAAACACCATATATTTT.

The genes are TRBV5-6 and TRBJ2-1; TRBD2 matches at 8 bases. CDR3 size: 15 residues. Germline CDR1 is SGHDT and CDR2 is YYEEEE. The V gene end was trimmed by 7 bases and the J gene end by 7 bases; junction bases not matched to a gene: 13. CDR3 region: CASGRGSGGWNEQFF. In DNA form, the CDR3 reads TGTGCCAGCGGGCGAGGCAGCGGGGGATGGAATGAGCAGTTCTTC.

The chain couples TRBV3-1 (or the pseudogene TRBV3-2) to TRBJ1-2; D perhaps matches TRBD1 (6 bases). The V gene's germline CDR1 is LGHDT and CDR2 YNNKEL (reference sequence). There are 17 residues in the CDR3. The ends were cut back, 1 base at V and 4 bases at J, with 19 bases in the middle. CDR3 in DNA: TGTGCCAGCAGCCAAGTGGGACACGACAGGCCATCCTATGGCTACACCTTC. It translates to CASSQVGHDRPSYGYTF.

This chain uses TRBV5-1 with TRBJ1-4; a weak D match, TRBD1 (5 bases). The V and J ends lost 4 bases and 0 bases respectively, with 10 bases between them. Germline CDR1 reads SGHRS; CDR2 reads YFSETQ. The CDR3 spans 15 residues. CDR3 sequence reads: CASSLDRPTNEKLFF. CDR3 nucleotide sequence: TGCGCCAGCAGCCTAGACAGACCAACTAATGAAAAACTGTTTTTT.

This clone was seen many times. The chain is built from TRBV4-3 and TRBJ1-4, with a possible D match to TRBD1 (6 bases). Germline CDR1 reads LGHNA; CDR2 reads YSLEER. The CDR3 runs 15 residues. Trimming cost V 6 bases and J 7 bases, with 18 bases left between them. CDR3 sequence: CASRAQGQDGEKLFF. The DNA of the CDR3 is TGCGCCAGCAGGGCACAGGGCCAGGACGGTGAAAAACTGTTTTTT.

The gene calls are TRBV14 and TRBJ1-2, with 8 bases fitting TRBD1. With V trimmed by 5 bases and J by 4 bases, 3 bases remained unmatched. The CDR3 is made up of 13 amino acids. Germline V gene lookup returns CDR1 SGHDN and CDR2 FVKESK. CDR3 sequence (DNA): TGTGCCAGCAGCGCCGGGACAGGCTATGGCTACACCTTC. Its protein product is CASSAGTGYGYTF.